Listed below are T cell receptor beta chains from one sample, sequenced in a study of T-cell memory formation after mild COVID-19. Using its own MiXCR run on the 5' RACE reads, TCRdb lists one record per CDR3 protein. The sample carries around 300,000 distinct CDR3 sequences, 19% recorded once. The sample was PBMCs or a T cell subset sorted from them (not recorded which). The receptor source for this set is a young man who had mild COVID-19 (a few samples of this study predate the infection). Cell type and time point are not known. Both conserved end residues are part of each CDR3. The D gene is left open where the match is weak. Expanded clones are given a class, and other clones once, few, many or no size at all.

v_gene: TRBV12-3/TRBV12-4
abundance: NA
d_gene: NA
j_gene: TRBJ1-2
CDR3aa: CASTTRGGGYTF
CDR3nt: TGTGCCAGCACCACCAGGGGTGGTGGCTACACCTTC

v_gene: TRBV24-1
abundance: few
d_gene: TRBD1
j_gene: TRBJ2-1
CDR3aa: CATSDLDRESEQFF
CDR3nt: TGTGCCACCAGTGATTTAGACAGGGAGAGTGAGCAGTTCTTC

v_gene: TRBV5-1
abundance: many
d_gene: NA
j_gene: TRBJ1-2
CDR3aa: CASSLGTGRYGYTF
CDR3nt: TGCGCCAGCAGCTTAGGTACAGGGCGGTATGGCTACACCTTC

v_gene: TRBV7-9
abundance: few
d_gene: NA
j_gene: TRBJ1-4
CDR3aa: CASRPAATNEKLFF
CDR3nt: TGTGCCAGCAGGCCAGCCGCAACTAATGAAAAACTGTTTTTT

v_gene: TRBV11-2
abundance: NA
d_gene: TRBD1
j_gene: TRBJ2-6
CDR3aa: CASSTAGTGFSGANVLTF
CDR3nt: TGTGCCAGCAGCACCGCCGGGACAGGGTTCTCAGGGGCCAACGTCCTGACTTTC

v_gene: TRBV15
abundance: few
d_gene: TRBD1
j_gene: TRBJ2-5
CDR3aa: CATSAGGGQETQYF
CDR3nt: TGTGCCACCAGCGCAGGGGGTGGCCAAGAGACCCAGTACTTC

v_gene: TRBV5-1
abundance: few
d_gene: TRBD1
j_gene: TRBJ1-5
CDR3aa: CASSLLGQRLFNQPQHF
CDR3nt: TGCGCCAGCAGCTTGTTGGGACAGCGGTTATTCAATCAGCCCCAGCATTTT

v_gene: TRBV7-9
abundance: NA
d_gene: NA
j_gene: TRBJ1-1
CDR3aa: CASSLAHNLAEAFF
CDR3nt: TGTGCCAGCAGCTTAGCACATAACTTGGCCGAAGCTTTCTTT

v_gene: TRBV21-1
abundance: NA
d_gene: NA
j_gene: TRBJ2-2
CDR3aa: CASSQGRTGELFF
CDR3nt: TGTGCCAGCAGCCAAGGACGGACGGGGGAGCTGTTTTTT

v_gene: TRBV29-1
abundance: few
d_gene: NA
j_gene: TRBJ1-1
CDR3aa: CSVGKNTEAFF
CDR3nt: TGCAGCGTTGGTAAGAACACTGAAGCTTTCTTT

v_gene: TRBV9
abundance: NA
d_gene: TRBD2
j_gene: TRBJ2-1
CDR3aa: CASSPAGTSDYNEQFF
CDR3nt: TGTGCCAGCAGCCCCGCCGGGACTAGCGATTACAATGAGCAGTTCTTC

v_gene: TRBV6-6
abundance: NA
d_gene: NA
j_gene: TRBJ1-6
CDR3aa: CASNVQGRNSPLHF
CDR3nt: TGTGCCAGCAACGTGCAGGGGAGAAATTCACCCCTCCACTTT

v_gene: TRBV4-3
abundance: many
d_gene: NA
j_gene: TRBJ2-3
CDR3aa: CASSQDPGTDTQYF
CDR3nt: TGCGCCAGCAGCCAAGATCCAGGGACAGATACGCAGTATTTT

v_gene: TRBV5-1
abundance: many
d_gene: NA
j_gene: TRBJ2-7
CDR3aa: CASSFSPWSEQYF
CDR3nt: TGCGCCAGCAGCTTCTCCCCCTGGAGCGAGCAGTACTTC

v_gene: TRBV30
abundance: NA
d_gene: NA
j_gene: TRBJ1-1
CDR3aa: CAWSARDKVTEAFF
CDR3nt: TGTGCCTGGAGCGCGAGGGACAAGGTCACTGAAGCTTTCTTT

v_gene: TRBV11-3
abundance: once
d_gene: NA
j_gene: TRBJ2-1
CDR3aa: CASSSRDRPNEQFF
CDR3nt: TGTGCCAGCAGCTCCCGTGACCGCCCGAATGAGCAGTTCTTC

v_gene: TRBV5-1
abundance: NA
d_gene: NA
j_gene: TRBJ1-5
CDR3aa: CASSPTGPGPQHF
CDR3nt: TGCGCCAGCAGCCCGACAGGTCCAGGGCCCCAGCATTTT

v_gene: TRBV2
abundance: NA
d_gene: TRBD2
j_gene: TRBJ2-3
CDR3aa: CASRGAGGRSTDTQYF
CDR3nt: TGTGCCAGCAGGGGAGCGGGGGGGCGGAGCACAGATACGCAGTATTTT

v_gene: TRBV7-6
abundance: few
d_gene: NA
j_gene: TRBJ2-5
CDR3aa: CASSPIQGTAPQYF
CDR3nt: TGTGCCAGCAGCCCCATCCAGGGTACGGCCCCGCAGTACTTC

v_gene: TRBV7-2
abundance: NA
d_gene: TRBD1
j_gene: TRBJ2-5
CDR3aa: CASSADRVVETQYF
CDR3nt: TGTGCCAGCAGCGCAGACAGGGTGGTGGAGACCCAGTACTTC

v_gene: TRBV5-1
abundance: few
d_gene: NA
j_gene: TRBJ1-2
CDR3aa: CASSSTSPPVGHGYTF
CDR3nt: TGCGCCAGCAGCTCGACATCACCTCCAGTAGGTCATGGCTACACCTTC

v_gene: TRBV5-4
abundance: few
d_gene: TRBD2
j_gene: TRBJ2-5
CDR3aa: CASNSLAGGRETQYF
CDR3nt: TGTGCCAGCAACTCGCTAGCGGGGGGGCGGGAGACCCAGTACTTC

v_gene: TRBV7-9
abundance: once
d_gene: NA
j_gene: TRBJ1-1
CDR3aa: CASRRREGNTEAFF
CDR3nt: TGTGCCAGCCGAAGACGGGAGGGAAACACTGAAGCTTTCTTT

v_gene: TRBV7-2
abundance: few
d_gene: NA
j_gene: TRBJ2-1
CDR3aa: CASNADRNEQFF
CDR3nt: TGTGCCAGCAACGCCGACCGCAATGAGCAGTTCTTC

v_gene: TRBV20-1
abundance: few
d_gene: TRBD1
j_gene: TRBJ2-2
CDR3aa: CSASSATGNVGELFF
CDR3nt: TGCAGTGCTAGTTCAGCGACAGGGAATGTCGGGGAGCTGTTTTTT

v_gene: TRBV7-2
abundance: many
d_gene: NA
j_gene: TRBJ2-3
CDR3aa: CASSLETGTDTQYF
CDR3nt: TGTGCCAGCAGCTTAGAGACAGGCACAGATACGCAGTATTTT

v_gene: TRBV20-1
abundance: few
d_gene: TRBD1
j_gene: TRBJ2-1
CDR3aa: CSARGQGVNEQFF
CDR3nt: TGCAGTGCTAGGGGGCAGGGGGTAAATGAGCAGTTCTTC

v_gene: TRBV23-1
abundance: NA
d_gene: NA
j_gene: TRBJ2-2
CDR3aa: CARTGELFF
CDR3nt: TGCGCCAGAACCGGGGAGCTGTTTTTT

v_gene: TRBV7-9
abundance: few
d_gene: TRBD2
j_gene: TRBJ2-3
CDR3aa: CASSPSGLAGAQGGQYF
CDR3nt: TGTGCCAGCAGCCCATCGGGTCTAGCGGGGGCCCAAGGGGGGCAGTATTTT

v_gene: TRBV20-1
abundance: few
d_gene: TRBD2
j_gene: TRBJ2-5
CDR3aa: CSATPFARGGSETQYF
CDR3nt: TGCAGTGCTACACCCTTTGCGCGGGGGGGCTCTGAGACCCAGTACTTC

v_gene: TRBV20-1
abundance: few
d_gene: NA
j_gene: TRBJ2-1
CDR3aa: CSARRRNEQFF
CDR3nt: TGCAGTGCTAGAAGGCGGAATGAGCAGTTCTTC

v_gene: TRBV27
abundance: NA
d_gene: NA
j_gene: TRBJ2-5
CDR3aa: CASSLFRGGKETQYF
CDR3nt: TGTGCCAGCAGTTTATTTAGGGGGGGCAAAGAGACCCAGTACTTC

v_gene: TRBV6-4
abundance: few
d_gene: NA
j_gene: TRBJ2-1
CDR3aa: CASSDSRAYNEQFF
CDR3nt: TGTGCCAGCAGTGACTCTCGCGCCTACAATGAGCAGTTCTTC

v_gene: TRBV12-3/TRBV12-4
abundance: NA
d_gene: TRBD2
j_gene: TRBJ2-4
CDR3aa: CASSFWRGLAAKNIQYF
CDR3nt: TGTGCCAGCAGCTTCTGGAGGGGACTAGCGGCCAAAAACATTCAGTACTTC

v_gene: TRBV13
abundance: NA
d_gene: NA
j_gene: TRBJ1-1
CDR3aa: CAASRSGVGEAFF
CDR3nt: TGTGCCGCTTCCAGGAGCGGGGTTGGTGAAGCTTTCTTT

v_gene: TRBV7-3
abundance: few
d_gene: NA
j_gene: TRBJ2-3
CDR3aa: CASSLMPRVGADTQYF
CDR3nt: TGTGCCAGCAGCTTAATGCCGCGGGTAGGGGCAGATACGCAGTATTTT

v_gene: TRBV20-1
abundance: NA
d_gene: TRBD2
j_gene: TRBJ2-3
CDR3aa: CSARDRQRGSTDTQYF
CDR3nt: TGCAGTGCTAGAGATCGGCAGCGGGGGAGCACAGATACGCAGTATTTT

v_gene: TRBV7-2
abundance: NA
d_gene: NA
j_gene: TRBJ1-2
CDR3aa: CASSLGVSDYGYTF
CDR3nt: TGTGCCAGCAGCCTGGGGGTTAGCGACTATGGCTACACCTTC

v_gene: TRBV7-8
abundance: many
d_gene: NA
j_gene: TRBJ1-1
CDR3aa: CASSLDPMGTEAFF
CDR3nt: TGTGCCAGCAGCTTGGACCCCATGGGTACTGAAGCTTTCTTT

v_gene: TRBV5-1
abundance: few
d_gene: NA
j_gene: TRBJ2-1
CDR3aa: CASSLDQLTNEQFF
CDR3nt: TGCGCCAGCAGCTTGGATCAGCTTACCAATGAGCAGTTCTTC

v_gene: TRBV18
abundance: NA
d_gene: NA
j_gene: TRBJ1-4
CDR3aa: CASTRGTNEKLFF
CDR3nt: TGTGCCAGCACTCGGGGGACTAATGAAAAACTGTTTTTT

v_gene: TRBV20-1
abundance: few
d_gene: TRBD2
j_gene: TRBJ2-3
CDR3aa: CSAWTSGADTQYF
CDR3nt: TGCAGTGCGTGGACTAGCGGAGCAGATACGCAGTATTTT

v_gene: TRBV4-1
abundance: NA
d_gene: NA
j_gene: TRBJ2-5
CDR3aa: CASSQHTTRASLETQYF
CDR3nt: TGCGCCAGCAGCCAACACACCACTAGAGCCTCCCTCGAGACCCAGTACTTC

v_gene: TRBV4-3
abundance: NA
d_gene: NA
j_gene: TRBJ2-5
CDR3aa: CASTLFGWKTQYF
CDR3nt: TGCGCCAGCACCCTTTTCGGGTGGAAGACCCAGTACTTC

v_gene: TRBV6-2/TRBV6-3
abundance: once
d_gene: NA
j_gene: TRBJ2-5
CDR3aa: CASSYSRNTETQYF
CDR3nt: TGTGCCAGCAGTTACTCGAGAAATACAGAGACCCAGTACTTC

v_gene: TRBV29-1
abundance: many
d_gene: TRBD1
j_gene: TRBJ2-2
CDR3aa: CSVELTGTTGELFF
CDR3nt: TGCAGCGTTGAACTGACAGGGACCACCGGGGAGCTGTTTTTT

v_gene: TRBV7-2
abundance: few
d_gene: NA
j_gene: TRBJ1-6
CDR3aa: CASSLGSIQGHNSPLHF
CDR3nt: TGTGCCAGCAGCTTGGGGTCCATACAGGGCCATAATTCACCCCTCCACTTT

v_gene: TRBV4-3
abundance: few
d_gene: TRBD2
j_gene: TRBJ2-3
CDR3aa: CASSQLGGGAGDTQYF
CDR3nt: TGCGCCAGCAGCCAATTGGGCGGGGGGGCAGGAGATACGCAGTATTTT

v_gene: TRBV12-5
abundance: few
d_gene: NA
j_gene: TRBJ1-5
CDR3aa: CASGFGGRLSNQPQHF
CDR3nt: TGTGCTAGTGGTTTCGGTGGGAGGCTGAGCAATCAGCCCCAGCATTTT

v_gene: TRBV7-2
abundance: NA
d_gene: TRBD1
j_gene: TRBJ1-2
CDR3aa: CASSRDRANYGYTF
CDR3nt: TGTGCCAGCAGCCGGGACAGAGCTAACTATGGCTACACCTTC

v_gene: TRBV6-2/TRBV6-3
abundance: NA
d_gene: NA
j_gene: TRBJ2-1
CDR3aa: CASSDPYYNEQFF
CDR3nt: TGTGCCAGCAGTGATCCCTACTACAATGAGCAGTTCTTC

v_gene: TRBV20-1
abundance: NA
d_gene: NA
j_gene: TRBJ1-6
CDR3aa: CSARDSNTPSNSPLHF
CDR3nt: TGCAGTGCTAGAGACTCAAACACGCCAAGTAATTCACCCCTCCACTTT

v_gene: TRBV7-2
abundance: few
d_gene: TRBD2
j_gene: TRBJ2-1
CDR3aa: CASSLLTGTSFYNEQFF
CDR3nt: TGTGCCAGCAGCTTATTAACCGGGACTAGCTTTTACAATGAGCAGTTCTTC

v_gene: TRBV7-2
abundance: NA
d_gene: NA
j_gene: TRBJ2-2
CDR3aa: CASGKWAADTGELFF
CDR3nt: TGTGCCAGCGGAAAATGGGCAGCCGACACCGGGGAGCTGTTTTTT

v_gene: TRBV7-2
abundance: NA
d_gene: NA
j_gene: TRBJ2-5
CDR3aa: CASSPALAVLQETQYF
CDR3nt: TGTGCCAGCAGCCCCGCCCTGGCAGTCCTCCAGGAGACCCAGTACTTC

v_gene: TRBV18
abundance: few
d_gene: TRBD1
j_gene: TRBJ1-2
CDR3aa: CASSPPGTVGGYTF
CDR3nt: TGTGCCAGCTCACCGCCCGGGACAGTGGGAGGCTACACCTTC

v_gene: TRBV4-3
abundance: few
d_gene: NA
j_gene: TRBJ1-3
CDR3aa: CASSHDQGRGNTIYF
CDR3nt: TGCGCCAGCAGCCATGATCAGGGGAGAGGAAACACCATATATTTT

v_gene: TRBV5-4
abundance: NA
d_gene: NA
j_gene: TRBJ1-2
CDR3aa: CASRRGQLDNYGYTF
CDR3nt: TGTGCCAGCAGGCGTGGACAGCTAGATAACTATGGCTACACCTTC